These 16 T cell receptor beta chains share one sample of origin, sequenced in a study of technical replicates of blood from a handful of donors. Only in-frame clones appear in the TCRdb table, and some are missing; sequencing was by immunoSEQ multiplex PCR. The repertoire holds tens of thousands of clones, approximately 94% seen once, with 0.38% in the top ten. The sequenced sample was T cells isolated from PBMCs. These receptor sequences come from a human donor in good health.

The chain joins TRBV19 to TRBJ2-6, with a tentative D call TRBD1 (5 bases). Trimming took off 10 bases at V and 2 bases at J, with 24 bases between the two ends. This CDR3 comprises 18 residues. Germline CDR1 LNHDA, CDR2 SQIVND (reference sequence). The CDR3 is CATMGLVPSEAGANVLTF. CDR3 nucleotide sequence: TGTGCCACCATGGGGCTAGTCCCTTCTGAGGCTGGGGCCAACGTCCTGACTTTC. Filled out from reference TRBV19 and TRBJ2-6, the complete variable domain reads DGGITQSPKYLFRKEGQNVTLSCEQNLNHDAMYWYRQDPGQGLRLIYYSQIVNDFQKGDIAEGYSVSREKKESFPLTVTSAQKNPTAFYLCATMGLVPSEAGANVLTFGAGSRLTVL.

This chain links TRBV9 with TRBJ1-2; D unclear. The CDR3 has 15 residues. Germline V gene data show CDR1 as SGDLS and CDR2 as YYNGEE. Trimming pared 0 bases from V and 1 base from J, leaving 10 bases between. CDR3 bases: TGTGCCAGCAGCGTAGGTGCAGTGAATAACTATGGCTACACCTTC. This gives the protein CASSVGAVNNYGYTF.

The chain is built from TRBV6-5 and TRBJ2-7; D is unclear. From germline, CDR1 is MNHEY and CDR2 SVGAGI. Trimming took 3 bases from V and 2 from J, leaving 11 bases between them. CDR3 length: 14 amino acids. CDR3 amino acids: CASSYNLPPYEQYF. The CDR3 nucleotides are TGTGCCAGCAGTTATAATCTTCCCCCCTACGAGCAGTACTTC.

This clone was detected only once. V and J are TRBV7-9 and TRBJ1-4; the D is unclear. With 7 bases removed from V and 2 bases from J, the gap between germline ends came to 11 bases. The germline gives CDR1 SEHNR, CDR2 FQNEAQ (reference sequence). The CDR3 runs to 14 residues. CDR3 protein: CASITGGTNEKLFF. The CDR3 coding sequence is TGTGCCAGCATTACGGGAGGGACTAATGAAAAACTGTTTTTT. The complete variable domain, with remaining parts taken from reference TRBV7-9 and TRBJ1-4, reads DTGVSQNPRHKITKRGQNVTFRCDPISEHNRLYWYRQTLGQGPEFLTYFQNEAQLEKSRLLSDRFSAERPKGSFSTLEIQRTEQGDSAMYLCASITGGTNEKLFFGSGTQLSVL.

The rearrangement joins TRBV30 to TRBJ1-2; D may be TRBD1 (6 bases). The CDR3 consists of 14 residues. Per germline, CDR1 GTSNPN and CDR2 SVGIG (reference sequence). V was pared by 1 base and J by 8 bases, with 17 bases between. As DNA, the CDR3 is TGTGCCTGGAGTGGTATGGTGGGGGCGAAGGGCTACACCTTC. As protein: CAWSGMVGAKGYTF.

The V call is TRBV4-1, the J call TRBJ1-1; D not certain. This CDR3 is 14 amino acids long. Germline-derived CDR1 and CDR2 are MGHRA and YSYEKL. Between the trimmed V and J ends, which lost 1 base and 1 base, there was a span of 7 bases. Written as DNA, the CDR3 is TGCGCCAGCAGCCAAGGGCCGGGGAACACTGAAGCTTTCTTT. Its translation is CASSQGPGNTEAFF.

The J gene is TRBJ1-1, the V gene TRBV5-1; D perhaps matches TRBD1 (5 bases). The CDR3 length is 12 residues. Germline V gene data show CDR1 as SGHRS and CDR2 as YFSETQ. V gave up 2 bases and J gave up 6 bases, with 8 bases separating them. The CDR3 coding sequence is TGCGCCAGCAGCTTTCGGGGGGCTGAAGCTTTCTTT. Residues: CASSFRGAEAFF.

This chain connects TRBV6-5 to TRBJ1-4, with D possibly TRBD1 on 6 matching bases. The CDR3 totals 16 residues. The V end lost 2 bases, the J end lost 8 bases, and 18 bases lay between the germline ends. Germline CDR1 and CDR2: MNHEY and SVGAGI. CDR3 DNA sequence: TGTGCCAGCAGTTACCGAACAACAGGGAAGGACGAAAAACTGTTTTTT. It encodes CASSYRTTGKDEKLFF.

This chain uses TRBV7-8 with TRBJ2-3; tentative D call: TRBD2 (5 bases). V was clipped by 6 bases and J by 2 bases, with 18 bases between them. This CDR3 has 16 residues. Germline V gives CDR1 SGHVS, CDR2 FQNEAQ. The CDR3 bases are TGTGCCAGCAGTGCTCCTAGCTTCGAGTACACAGATACGCAGTATTTT. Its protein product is CASSAPSFEYTDTQYF.

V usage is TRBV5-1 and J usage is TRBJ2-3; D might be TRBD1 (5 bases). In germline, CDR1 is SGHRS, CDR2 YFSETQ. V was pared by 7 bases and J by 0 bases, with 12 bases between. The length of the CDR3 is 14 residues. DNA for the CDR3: TGCGCCAGCGTACAGGAAGCTAGCACAGATACGCAGTATTTT. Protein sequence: CASVQEASTDTQYF.

CDR3 nucleotide sequence: TGCGCCAGCACCGCCCCGGGATACGAGCAGTACTTC. Its translation: CASTAPGYEQYF. The genes are TRBV5-1 and TRBJ2-7, with a weak D call TRBD2 (5 bases). Deletions cut 6 bases from V and 4 bases from J, with 11 bases between. Germline V gene lookup returns CDR1 SGHRS and CDR2 YFSETQ. The CDR3 consists of 12 residues.

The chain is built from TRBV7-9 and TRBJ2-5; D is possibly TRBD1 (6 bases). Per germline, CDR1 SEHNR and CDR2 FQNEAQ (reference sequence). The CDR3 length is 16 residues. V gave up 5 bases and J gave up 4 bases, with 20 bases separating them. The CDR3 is CASSISNRVEGETQYF. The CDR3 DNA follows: TGTGCCAGCAGCATCTCTAACAGGGTAGAGGGAGAGACCCAGTACTTC.

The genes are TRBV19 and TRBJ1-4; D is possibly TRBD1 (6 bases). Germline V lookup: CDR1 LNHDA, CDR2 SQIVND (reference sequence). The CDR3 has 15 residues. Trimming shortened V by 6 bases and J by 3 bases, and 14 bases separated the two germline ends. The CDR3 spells CASRSGQTPNEKLFF. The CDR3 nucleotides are TGTGCCAGTAGATCCGGACAGACGCCTAATGAAAAACTGTTTTTT.

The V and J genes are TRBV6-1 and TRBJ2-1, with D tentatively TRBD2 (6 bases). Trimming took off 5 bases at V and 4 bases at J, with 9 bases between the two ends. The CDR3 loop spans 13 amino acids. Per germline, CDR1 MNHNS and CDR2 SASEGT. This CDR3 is CASSLLAYNEQFF. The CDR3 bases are TGTGCCAGCAGTTTACTAGCTTACAATGAGCAGTTCTTC.

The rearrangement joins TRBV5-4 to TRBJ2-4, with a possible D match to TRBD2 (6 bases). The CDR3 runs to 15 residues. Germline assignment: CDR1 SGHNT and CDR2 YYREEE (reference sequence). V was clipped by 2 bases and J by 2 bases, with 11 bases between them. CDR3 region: CASSFAGSTKNIQYF. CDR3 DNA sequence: TGTGCCAGCAGCTTTGCGGGGTCTACCAAAAACATTCAGTACTTC.

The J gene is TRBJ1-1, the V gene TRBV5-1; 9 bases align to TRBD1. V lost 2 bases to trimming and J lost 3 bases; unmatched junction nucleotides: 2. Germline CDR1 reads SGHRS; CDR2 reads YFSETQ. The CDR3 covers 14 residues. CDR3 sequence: CASSFRTGDTEAFF. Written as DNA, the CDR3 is TGCGCCAGCAGCTTTAGGACAGGGGACACTGAAGCTTTCTTT.